This entry lists 21 T cell receptor beta chains sequenced from one sample in a study of cytomegalovirus exposure and HLA in healthy donors. In the PCR, 60 Vbeta and 13 Jbeta primers were used. The protocol was immunoSEQ multiplex PCR, while the TCRdb copy is restricted to in-frame clones and leaves out a portion. The sample lists approximately 40,000 clones, approximately 86% seen once, with 10% to 13% in the top ten. Sequenced: PBMCs. All receptors derive from a woman under 30 in good health and CMV-seropositive.

This clone was seen once. J is TRBJ2-3 and V is TRBV7-2; 8 bases fit TRBD1. CDR1 is SGHTA and CDR2 is FQGNSA in the germline V gene. The CDR3 is 16 residues long. V trimming: 4 bases; J trimming: 3 bases; junction bases outside the gene matches: 9. CDR3 nucleotides: TGTGCCAGCAGCTCCCGGGACAGGAGGGGAACAGATACGCAGTATTTT. Its translation is CASSSRDRRGTDTQYF.

V is TRBV25-1 and J is TRBJ2-5; 15 bases match TRBD2. CDR3 length: 16 amino acids. The V gene end was trimmed by 4 bases and the J gene end by 4 bases; junction bases not matched to a gene: 4. CDR1 MGHDK and CDR2 SYGVNS come from the germline V gene. The CDR3 DNA follows: TGTGCCAGCAGTGGTCGGACTAGCGGGAGGGGAGAGACCCAGTACTTC. Residues: CASSGRTSGRGETQYF.

This clone was counted a few times. This rearrangement joins TRBV6-7 to TRBJ1-2, with D possibly being TRBD1 (5 bases). TRBV6-7 is identified as an open reading frame with a role that is uncertain. The germline V and J ends were trimmed by 2 bases and 7 bases, with 8 bases remaining between them. The CDR3 is made up of 12 amino acids. CDR3: CASSYVGGGYTF. CDR3 coding DNA: TGTGCCAGCAGTTACGTCGGGGGTGGCTACACCTTC.

The chain employs TRBV28 and TRBJ1-5; TRBD1 matches at 8 bases. The germline CDR1 and CDR2 sequences are MDHEN and SYDVKM. J gave up 4 bases and V 6 bases, and 8 bases lay outside the gene matches. CDR3 size: 15 residues. In DNA, the CDR3 is TGTGCCAGCAGATATCAGGGGGCTAGAAATCAGCCCCAGCATTTT. Amino acids: CASRYQGARNQPQHF.

This clone is labeled as large. The V and J genes are TRBV6-4 and TRBJ2-2; D is undetermined. Germline assignment: CDR1 MRHNA and CDR2 SNTAGT. The CDR3 is made up of 13 amino acids. V lost 0 bases, J lost 4 bases, and 3 bases lay in between. The CDR3 spells CASSDSSTGELFF. Written as DNA, the CDR3 is TGTGCCAGCAGTGACTCTAGCACCGGGGAGCTGTTTTTT.

This chain connects TRBV25-1 to TRBJ2-3; weak D call: TRBD2 (7 bases). This CDR3 has 15 residues. Germline CDR1 and CDR2: MGHDK and SYGVNS. V dropped 5 bases and J dropped 1 base, with 13 bases sitting between them. The CDR3 coding sequence is TGTGCCAGCAGTTCCGGGGGGCCGGGCACAGATACGCAGTATTTT. Translating gives CASSSGGPGTDTQYF.

The gene calls are TRBV4-1 and TRBJ1-2; a weak D match, TRBD1 (5 bases). The germline V gene has CDR1 MGHRA and CDR2 YSYEKL. Trimming removed 1 base at V and 7 bases at J, with 19 bases between. The CDR3 runs to 16 residues. DNA for the CDR3: TGCGCCAGCAGCCAAGGTGTAGGGGAGGGTGCAAGTGGCTACACCTTC. Residues: CASSQGVGEGASGYTF.

The chain employs TRBV9 and TRBJ1-1, with a tentative D call TRBD1 (5 bases). The CDR3 is 15 amino acids. The V gene's germline CDR1 is SGDLS and CDR2 YYNGEE. The germline V and J ends were trimmed by 3 bases and 2 bases, with 14 bases remaining between them. The CDR3 nucleotides read TGTGCCAGCAGCGCCATCCGGGGGGGAAACACTGAAGCTTTCTTT. Translating it yields CASSAIRGGNTEAFF.

This clone turned up a few times. The V and J genes are TRBV18 and TRBJ1-2; D not resolved. Trimming left V 6 bases short and J 8 bases short, with 22 bases between. CDR1 and CDR2 (germline): KGHSH, LQKENI. CDR3 length equals 15 residues. The CDR3 nucleotides are TGTGCCAGCTCCCTAACCGAAGTCAGGATACTCGGCTACACCTTC. Translation gives CASSLTEVRILGYTF.

Notes on this clone: The junction does not match germline at one end; this may be a read error. J is TRBJ1-1 and V is TRBV7-7; the D gene is possibly TRBD1 (5 bases). CDR1 is SSHAT and CDR2 is FNYEAQ in the germline V gene (reference sequence). The CDR3 is made up of 13 amino acids. The CDR3 loop reads CASSPGQNTEAFF. In DNA, the CDR3 is TGTGCTAGCAGCCCCGGACAGAACACTGAAGCTTTCTTT.

The chain joins TRBV2 to TRBJ1-4; D not resolved. The CDR3 runs to 14 residues. V lost 1 base and J 16 bases, leaving 19 bases between the germline ends. In germline, CDR1 is SNHLY, CDR2 FYNNEI. The CDR3 is CASSEGRGSVAGFF. The CDR3 DNA sequence: TGTGCCAGCAGTGAAGGCCGGGGATCCGTCGCGGGGTTTTTT. The full variable domain, its missing parts supplied by reference TRBV2 and TRBJ1-4, is EPEVTQTPSHQVTQMGQEVILRCVPISNHLYFYWYRQILGQKVEFLVSFYNNEISEKSEIFDDQFSVERPDGSNFTLKIRSTKLEDSAMYFCASSEGRGSVAGFFGSGTQLSVL.

The chain employs TRBV4-3 and TRBJ2-7; the match to TRBD2 covers 12 bases. Losses at the gene ends were 0 bases for V and 6 bases for J; bases not matched to a gene: 3. Germline CDR1 and CDR2: LGHNA and YSLEER. The CDR3 totals 15 residues. CDR3 nucleotides: TGCGCCAGCAGCCAAGATAGACTAGCGGGAGCCGAGCAGTACTTC. This gives the protein CASSQDRLAGAEQYF.

The V and J genes are TRBV4-1 and TRBJ2-7; a weak D match, TRBD2 (6 bases). The germline V gene encodes CDR1 MGHRA and CDR2 YSYEKL. The CDR3 consists of 16 residues. V dropped 1 base and J dropped 3 bases, with 16 bases sitting between them. The CDR3 nucleotides read TGCGCCAGCAGCCAAGGTGTCAGCGGGCGATTCTACGAGCAGTACTTC. Protein product: CASSQGVSGRFYEQYF.

The V call is TRBV6-5, the J call TRBJ2-2; 7 bases fit TRBD2. The germline V gene has CDR1 MNHEY and CDR2 SVGAGI. This CDR3 has 14 amino acids. J was trimmed by 7 bases and V by 5 bases; bases with no gene match: 7. The CDR3 bases are TGTGCCAGCAGTACGAACATAGCGGGCGGGGAGCTGTTTTTT. Translated: CASSTNIAGGELFF.

The chain has TRBV28 and TRBJ2-7, with TRBD1 matching over 7 bases. The V segment lost 4 bases and the J segment 0 bases; nucleotides outside the gene matches: 3. CDR1 and CDR2 from the germline V gene are MDHEN and SYDVKM. CDR3 length: 14 amino acids. The CDR3 DNA is TGTGCCAGCAGTTGGACAGGAAGCTCCTACGAGCAGTACTTC. Its protein is CASSWTGSSYEQYF.

In DNA, the CDR3 is TGCGCCAGCAACCTGGAGGATACGCAGTATTTT. It codes for CASNLEDTQYF. This sequence joins TRBV5-1 and TRBJ2-3; no firm D call. V gave up 6 bases and J gave up 6 bases, with 8 bases separating them. CDR1 and CDR2 (germline): SGHRS, YFSETQ. The CDR3 extends over 11 amino acids.

This clone was counted between two and nine times. The V gene is TRBV7-6, the J gene TRBJ1-4, with TRBD1 matching over 7 bases. Germline CDR1 and CDR2: SGHVS and FNYEAQ. CDR3 length equals 16 residues. Trimming removed 1 base from V and 8 bases from J; junction bases left unmatched: 10. CDR3 coding DNA: TGTGCCAGCAGCTTAGGACGACAAGGGGGCGCGGAAAAACTGTTTTTT. Translated, it gives CASSLGRQGGAEKLFF.

The gene calls are TRBV6-4 and TRBJ2-1; TRBD2 aligns across 10 bases. Germline CDR1 reads MRHNA; CDR2 reads SNTAGT. Trimming cost V 5 bases and J 8 bases; bases outside gene matches: 9. The CDR3 is 15 amino acids. The CDR3 region is CASSPQPSGSDEQFF. CDR3 bases: TGTGCCAGCAGTCCTCAACCTAGCGGGAGCGATGAGCAGTTCTTC.

The V call is TRBV9, the J call TRBJ1-1; TRBD1 aligns across 11 bases. This CDR3 comprises 19 residues. CDR1 and CDR2 (germline): SGDLS, YYNGEE. With V trimmed by 1 base and J by 3 bases, 14 bases remained unmatched. CDR3 residues: CASSVRGVRTGGLDTEAFF. CDR3 nucleotide sequence: TGTGCCAGCAGCGTAAGGGGGGTTAGGACAGGGGGCTTGGACACTGAAGCTTTCTTT. The full variable domain, with the rest looked up from reference TRBV9 and TRBJ1-1, is DSGVTQTPKHLITATGQRVTLRCSPRSGDLSVYWYQQSLDQGLQFLIQYYNGEERAKGNILERFSAQQFPDLHSELNLSSLELGDSALYFCASSVRGVRTGGLDTEAFFGQGTRLTVV.

The chain joins TRBV7-8 to TRBJ2-3; a possible D gene is TRBD1 (6 bases). Germline assignment: CDR1 SGHVS and CDR2 FQNEAQ. Trimming pared 3 bases from V and 1 base from J, leaving 14 bases between. This CDR3 spans 16 amino acids. CDR3 DNA: TGTGCCAGCAGCTTGGTGGGGGCGTTGGGCACAGATACGCAGTATTTT. It specifies CASSLVGALGTDTQYF. Full variable domain (missing parts from reference TRBV7-8 and TRBJ2-3): GAGVSQSPRYKVAKRGQDVALRCDPISGHVSLFWYQQALGQGPEFLTYFQNEAQLDKSGLPSDRFFAERPEGSVSTLKIQRTQQEDSAVYLCASSLVGALGTDTQYFGPGTRLTVL.

CDR3 sequence (DNA): TGTGCCAGCAGTTTGGGCCTGGGCGCTGGAAACACCATATATTTT. Protein product: CASSLGLGAGNTIYF. This chain joins TRBV27 and TRBJ1-3; D gene ambiguous. Germline V gene lookup returns CDR1 MNHEY and CDR2 SMNVEV (reference sequence). The CDR3 loop spans 15 amino acids. V was cut by 3 bases and J by 2 bases, with 11 bases left in between.